Following are 11 T cell receptor beta chains from one sample sequenced in a study of blood T cell repertoires in COVID-19. Sequenced by immunoSEQ multiplex PCR; TCRdb stores in-frame clones only, minus some. This table has around 220,000 clones, 86% appearing once. Input material: peripheral blood. The receptors here all came from a woman aged 45 to 65 with COVID-19, enrolled during active disease.

The V and J genes are TRBV11-2 and TRBJ1-6; 7 nucleotides agree with TRBD1. Germline CDR1 reads SGHAT; CDR2 reads FQNNGV. J lost 14 bases, V lost 3 bases, and 13 bases had no gene match. The CDR3 sequence is 15 residues long. The CDR3 reads CASSLIRDRARSLHF. The CDR3 region has the DNA TGTGCCAGCAGCTTGATCAGGGACAGAGCCAGGTCCCTCCACTTT.

This clone was counted between two and nine times. V is TRBV3-1 (or the pseudogene TRBV3-2) and J is TRBJ2-2, with no clear D. V lost 4 bases, J lost 0 bases, and 3 bases lay in between. Germline V gene data show CDR1 as LGHDT and CDR2 as YNNKEL (reference sequence). This CDR3 contains 13 residues. The CDR3 reads CASSLTNTGELFF. For the CDR3, the DNA is TGTGCCAGCAGCCTAACGAACACCGGGGAGCTGTTTTTT.

The V and J genes are TRBV12-5 and TRBJ2-1; 9 bases are shared with TRBD1. Germline CDR1 LGHNT, CDR2 FRNRAP. The CDR3 is made up of 17 amino acids. V gave up 4 bases and J gave up 8 bases; unmatched junction bases: 15. The CDR3 DNA is TGTGCTAGTGGTTCAAGGACAGGGGCTCAGTTTTGGTATGAGCAGTTCTTC. Translated, it gives CASGSRTGAQFWYEQFF.

The rearrangement links TRBV19 to TRBJ2-1; D is possibly TRBD2 (5 bases). Trimming cost V 3 bases and J 12 bases, with 9 bases left between them. Germline V lookup: CDR1 LNHDA, CDR2 SQIVND (reference sequence). The CDR3 consists of 11 residues. CDR3 nucleotides: TGTGCCAGTAGTATCGGGGATGGGCAGTTCTTC. Translation: CASSIGDGQFF.

This rearrangement joins TRBV6-5 to TRBJ2-2; TRBD2 is a possible D gene (6 bases). CDR1 is MNHEY, CDR2 SVGAGI, per germline. Trimming took 8 bases from V and 6 from J, leaving 16 bases between them. CDR3 length equals 14 residues. CDR3 sequence (DNA): TGTGCCAGCCGAGGGGAGGTCTATGCCGGGGAGCTGTTTTTT. Amino acid sequence: CASRGEVYAGELFF.

The chain recombines TRBV28 with TRBJ2-7; possible D gene TRBD1, 5 bases. V was trimmed by 5 bases and J by 3 bases, leaving 14 bases between them. This CDR3 has 14 amino acids. Per the germline V gene, CDR1 is MDHEN and CDR2 is SYDVKM. The CDR3 region has the DNA TGTGCCAGCAGTCCCCCCGGACACATCTACGAGCAGTACGTC. As protein: CASSPPGHIYEQYV.

The gene calls are TRBV5-4 and TRBJ1-6, with D perhaps matching TRBD1 (5 bases). V was trimmed by 9 bases and J by 7 bases, leaving 11 bases between them. The CDR3 has 12 residues. Germline V CDR1 and CDR2: SGHNT, YYREEE (reference sequence). As DNA, the CDR3 is TGTGCCATTGGTAAGGGGAATTCACCCCTCCACTTT. It specifies CAIGKGNSPLHF.

The rearrangement links TRBV3-1 (or the pseudogene TRBV3-2) to TRBJ2-5; 7 bases match TRBD2. The V gene end was trimmed by 1 base and the J gene end by 4 bases; junction bases not matched to a gene: 6. Germline V CDR1 and CDR2: LGHDT, YNNKEL (reference sequence). This CDR3 has 15 residues. The CDR3 is CASSQAGGGRETQYF. The CDR3 nucleotides read TGTGCCAGCAGCCAAGCGGGGGGAGGGAGAGAGACCCAGTACTTC.

The chain employs TRBV18 and TRBJ1-3; 7 bases are a match to TRBD1. CDR1 is KGHSH and CDR2 is LQKENI in the germline V gene. V shed 10 bases and J 0 bases; nucleotides not matched to a gene: 6. This CDR3 comprises 14 residues. CDR3 DNA: TGTGCCACCGAGACAGGGAGCTCTGGAAACACCATATATTTT. Amino acids: CATETGSSGNTIYF. The variable domain in full, with the rest retrieved from reference TRBV18 and TRBJ1-3, is NAGVMQNPRHLVRRRGQEARLRCSPMKGHSHVYWYRQLPEEGLKFMVYLQKENIIDESGMPKERFSAEFPKEGPSILRIQQVVRGDSAAYFCATETGSSGNTIYFGEGSWLTVV.

The V gene is TRBV7-8, the J gene TRBJ1-1; the D is unclear. Trimming removed 0 bases from V and 0 bases from J, with 17 bases in between. There are 18 residues in the CDR3. Germline lookup yields CDR1 SGHVS and CDR2 FQNEAQ. The DNA for the CDR3 is TGTGCCAGCAGCTTAGCCGGGGAAGGTAGCGCCATGAACACTGAAGCTTTCTTT. As protein: CASSLAGEGSAMNTEAFF.

V is TRBV12-2 and J is TRBJ2-3; the table's D call, TRBD2, was not checked against the DNA. TRBV12-2 is given as a pseudogene. The CDR3 is 18 amino acids. CDR3 sequence: CASPLGTSGGQNTDTQYF. The CDR3 DNA is TGTGCAAGTCCCCTTGGGACTAGCGGGGGGCAAAACACAGATACGCAGTATTTT.